Listed below are T cell receptor beta chains from one sample, sequenced in a study of T cells in Graves' hyperthyroidism and ophthalmopathy. TCRdb analysed the multiplex PCR reads with MiXCR anew, one entry per CDR3 protein. Among 450,000 to 500,000 distinct CDR3 sequences listed, under 25% were seen once. Sequencing used blood. These TCRs come from a woman between 65 and 79 years old with Graves' ophthalmopathy. CDR3s include the opening cysteine and the closing phenylalanine or tryptophan. Fields, in order: V gene, clone size, D gene, J gene, CDR3 DNA, CDR3 protein. The D gene is left open where the match is weak. The size field is filled for only some rows; it gives once, few, many or a size class.

V gene: TRBV27; clone size: few; D gene: TRBD2; J gene: TRBJ2-1; CDR3 DNA: TGTGCCAGCAGTCTCTGGATCGGGACTAGTATTAATGAGCAGTTCTTC; CDR3 protein: CASSLWIGTSINEQFF
V gene: TRBV4-1; clone size: .; D gene: .; J gene: TRBJ2-1; CDR3 DNA: TGCGCCAGCAGCCAAGGGAGTAGCGGCCGATACAATGAGCAGTTCTTC; CDR3 protein: CASSQGSSGRYNEQFF
V gene: TRBV7-3; clone size: many; D gene: .; J gene: TRBJ2-7; CDR3 DNA: TGTGCCAGCAGCTTGCGGACACCGAAGCCCTACGAGCAGTACTTC; CDR3 protein: CASSLRTPKPYEQYF
V gene: TRBV25-1; clone size: few; D gene: TRBD1; J gene: TRBJ1-6; CDR3 DNA: TGTGCCAGCAGTGAATACGAACAGGGGGCTAATAATTCACCCCTCCACTTT; CDR3 protein: CASSEYEQGANNSPLHF
V gene: TRBV6-2/TRBV6-3; clone size: .; D gene: TRBD1; J gene: TRBJ2-7; CDR3 DNA: TGTGCCAGCAGTGACGGACAGGGGAGAGGCTACGAGCAGTACTTC; CDR3 protein: CASSDGQGRGYEQYF
V gene: TRBV12-3/TRBV12-4; clone size: many; D gene: .; J gene: TRBJ2-3; CDR3 DNA: TGTGCCAGCAGTTCCGGGAGTTCGGGAGATACGCAGTATTTT; CDR3 protein: CASSSGSSGDTQYF
V gene: TRBV5-1; clone size: .; D gene: .; J gene: TRBJ2-3; CDR3 DNA: TGCGCCAGCAGCCCCGCGACTGGCACAGATACGCAGTATTTT; CDR3 protein: CASSPATGTDTQYF
V gene: TRBV20-1; clone size: .; D gene: TRBD1; J gene: TRBJ2-3; CDR3 DNA: TGCAGTGGGGGACAGGGGACAGATACGCAGTATTTT; CDR3 protein: CSGGQGTDTQYF
V gene: TRBV10-3; clone size: .; D gene: .; J gene: TRBJ1-1; CDR3 DNA: TGTGCCATCACCAACCGAGAGAACACTGAAGCTTTCTTT; CDR3 protein: CAITNRENTEAFF
V gene: TRBV27; clone size: many; D gene: .; J gene: TRBJ1-1; CDR3 DNA: TGTGCCAGCAGTTTAACAGCCTTCATGAACACTGAAGCTTTCTTT; CDR3 protein: CASSLTAFMNTEAFF
V gene: TRBV7-8; clone size: many; D gene: TRBD1; J gene: TRBJ1-1; CDR3 DNA: TGTGCCAGCAGCCGCTCGGGACAGCCGAACACTGAAGCTTTCTTT; CDR3 protein: CASSRSGQPNTEAFF
V gene: TRBV3-1; clone size: .; D gene: .; J gene: TRBJ2-1; CDR3 DNA: TGTGCCAGCAGCCAAGGGGCGAAGAATGAGCAGTTCTTC; CDR3 protein: CASSQGAKNEQFF
V gene: TRBV20-1; clone size: .; D gene: .; J gene: TRBJ1-5; CDR3 DNA: TGCAGTGCTCGCCTCGGATCCCTCGCCAATCAGCCCCAGCATTTT; CDR3 protein: CSARLGSLANQPQHF
V gene: TRBV6-2/TRBV6-3; clone size: .; D gene: .; J gene: TRBJ1-5; CDR3 DNA: TGTGCCAGGTATCAGCCCCAGCATTTT; CDR3 protein: CARYQPQHF
V gene: TRBV2; clone size: .; D gene: TRBD2; J gene: TRBJ2-3; CDR3 DNA: TGTGCCAGCAGACGAGGGACTAGCGGGAGGGCCAGGACAGATACGCAGTATTTT; CDR3 protein: CASRRGTSGRARTDTQYF
V gene: TRBV28; clone size: few; D gene: .; J gene: TRBJ1-1; CDR3 DNA: TGTGCCAGCACCCTTAACGGGGGTACTGAAGCTTTCTTT; CDR3 protein: CASTLNGGTEAFF
V gene: TRBV6-1; clone size: many; D gene: TRBD1; J gene: TRBJ2-1; CDR3 DNA: TGTGCCAGCAGTCCCTGGTCCGGACAGGGGGCGCGTGAGCAGTTCTTC; CDR3 protein: CASSPWSGQGAREQFF
V gene: TRBV5-1; clone size: few; D gene: TRBD2; J gene: TRBJ2-3; CDR3 DNA: TGCGCCAGCAGCTTGTTGAGCGGGAGGACAGATACGCAGTATTTT; CDR3 protein: CASSLLSGRTDTQYF
V gene: TRBV6-1; clone size: many; D gene: .; J gene: TRBJ1-6; CDR3 DNA: TGTGCCAGCAAGATGCCAGGGGCGCCCCTCCACTTT; CDR3 protein: CASKMPGAPLHF
V gene: TRBV18; clone size: .; D gene: .; J gene: TRBJ1-5; CDR3 DNA: TGTGCCAGCTCACCGACAACAGAATCCCATCAGCCCCAGCATTTT; CDR3 protein: CASSPTTESHQPQHF
V gene: TRBV30; clone size: few; D gene: .; J gene: TRBJ1-4; CDR3 DNA: TGTGCCTGGAGTGTAAGATTTCAGCATGAAAAACTGTTTTTT; CDR3 protein: CAWSVRFQHEKLFF
V gene: TRBV5-1; clone size: .; D gene: TRBD2; J gene: TRBJ2-1; CDR3 DNA: TGCGCCAGCAGCCCGGGACTAGCGGGTTCCAATGAGCAGTTCTTC; CDR3 protein: CASSPGLAGSNEQFF
V gene: TRBV5-1; clone size: .; D gene: TRBD2; J gene: TRBJ2-2; CDR3 DNA: TGCGCCAGCGCCCTAGCGGGCATTAACACCGGGGAGCTGTTTTTT; CDR3 protein: CASALAGINTGELFF
V gene: TRBV2; clone size: many; D gene: .; J gene: TRBJ2-1; CDR3 DNA: TGTGCCAGCAGGGAGGGCCATGAGCAGTTCTTC; CDR3 protein: CASREGHEQFF
V gene: TRBV3-1; clone size: .; D gene: .; J gene: TRBJ1-3; CDR3 DNA: TGTGCCAGCAGCCAAGGATCTGCCTCTGGAAACACCATATATTTT; CDR3 protein: CASSQGSASGNTIYF
V gene: TRBV7-9; clone size: many; D gene: .; J gene: TRBJ2-1; CDR3 DNA: TGTGCCAGCAGCTTAGAAGAGCAGTTCTTC; CDR3 protein: CASSLEEQFF
V gene: TRBV20-1; clone size: .; D gene: TRBD2; J gene: TRBJ2-7; CDR3 DNA: TGCAGTGCTAGTGGGCTAGCGGGAGCCCATTTCTCCTACGAGCAGTACTTC; CDR3 protein: CSASGLAGAHFSYEQYF
V gene: TRBV5-1; clone size: few; D gene: .; J gene: TRBJ2-1; CDR3 DNA: TGCGCCAGCAGCTTGGAGAGCGGTACTGGGGGTGAGCAGTTCTTC; CDR3 protein: CASSLESGTGGEQFF
V gene: TRBV20-1; clone size: .; D gene: TRBD1; J gene: TRBJ2-7; CDR3 DNA: TGCAGTGCCCGCAGCACCCACAGGGGGAGTTACGAGCAGTACTTC; CDR3 protein: CSARSTHRGSYEQYF
V gene: TRBV28; clone size: many; D gene: .; J gene: TRBJ2-5; CDR3 DNA: TGTGCCAGCAGGGAAGCGGGAGAGACCCAGTACTTC; CDR3 protein: CASREAGETQYF
V gene: TRBV6-1; clone size: few; D gene: TRBD2; J gene: TRBJ2-1; CDR3 DNA: TGTGCCAGCAGTTCCGGGGCCGGGACTAGCGGGTGGAATGAGCAGTTCTTC; CDR3 protein: CASSSGAGTSGWNEQFF
V gene: TRBV27; clone size: .; D gene: .; J gene: TRBJ2-3; CDR3 DNA: TGTGCCAGCATGGTCACAGATACGCAGTATTTT; CDR3 protein: CASMVTDTQYF
V gene: TRBV28; clone size: .; D gene: .; J gene: TRBJ2-7; CDR3 DNA: TGTGCCAGCAGCCCTGGGACTCAATTATACGAGCAGTACTTC; CDR3 protein: CASSPGTQLYEQYF
V gene: TRBV12-3/TRBV12-4; clone size: many; D gene: .; J gene: TRBJ1-5; CDR3 DNA: TGTGCCAGCAGTTTAGGCTTAACAGGGAATCAGCCCCAGCATTTT; CDR3 protein: CASSLGLTGNQPQHF
V gene: TRBV6-5; clone size: .; D gene: .; J gene: TRBJ2-6; CDR3 DNA: TGTGCCAGCAGTCTCATGGACAGCTTAAGCTCTGGGGCCAACGTCCTGACTTTC; CDR3 protein: CASSLMDSLSSGANVLTF
V gene: TRBV19; clone size: .; D gene: .; J gene: TRBJ1-6; CDR3 DNA: TGTGCCAGTAAGGCGGGAAATCTTCTGGCTGGGAATTCACCCCTCCACTTT; CDR3 protein: CASKAGNLLAGNSPLHF
V gene: TRBV28; clone size: few; D gene: .; J gene: TRBJ1-1; CDR3 DNA: TGTGCCAGCAGCCAAGGACTGTTAATGAACACTGAAGCTTTCTTT; CDR3 protein: CASSQGLLMNTEAFF
V gene: TRBV5-1; clone size: .; D gene: .; J gene: TRBJ1-1; CDR3 DNA: TGCGCCAGCAGAGCGTCCAGGGTGGTCCGCACTGAAGCTTTCTTT; CDR3 protein: CASRASRVVRTEAFF
V gene: TRBV30; clone size: .; D gene: .; J gene: TRBJ2-1; CDR3 DNA: TGTGCCTGGAGTGTATGGCGGGGTCCTTTGAATGAGCAGTTCTTC; CDR3 protein: CAWSVWRGPLNEQFF
V gene: TRBV6-1; clone size: few; D gene: .; J gene: TRBJ1-1; CDR3 DNA: TGTGCCAGCAGCCGGGACGTCCTCACTGAAGCTTTCTTT; CDR3 protein: CASSRDVLTEAFF
V gene: TRBV30; clone size: .; D gene: .; J gene: TRBJ1-1; CDR3 DNA: TGTGCCTGGAGTGAGGGTCGAAAGAACACTGAAGCTTTCTTT; CDR3 protein: CAWSEGRKNTEAFF
V gene: TRBV15; clone size: few; D gene: .; J gene: TRBJ1-1; CDR3 DNA: TGTGCCACCAGCAGAGAGGACAGGAACACTGAAGCTTTCTTT; CDR3 protein: CATSREDRNTEAFF
V gene: TRBV20-1; clone size: .; D gene: .; J gene: TRBJ2-3; CDR3 DNA: TGCAGTGCTCTTAGCGGACACACAGATACGCAGTATTTT; CDR3 protein: CSALSGHTDTQYF
V gene: TRBV12-3/TRBV12-4; clone size: many; D gene: .; J gene: TRBJ1-3; CDR3 DNA: TGTGCCAGCAGCACCGCTCGAAACACCATATATTTT; CDR3 protein: CASSTARNTIYF
V gene: TRBV7-2; clone size: few; D gene: .; J gene: TRBJ1-6; CDR3 DNA: TGTGCCAGCAGCTTGAACAGGGATAATTCACCCCTCCACTTT; CDR3 protein: CASSLNRDNSPLHF
V gene: TRBV7-9; clone size: .; D gene: .; J gene: TRBJ2-4; CDR3 DNA: TGTGCCAGCTCCGGGGGCAGGAGAGCAAAAAACATTCAGTACTTC; CDR3 protein: CASSGGRRAKNIQYF
V gene: TRBV30; clone size: few; D gene: .; J gene: TRBJ1-5; CDR3 DNA: TGTGCCTGGAGCGCCCGGGACACCTATCAGCCCCAGCATTTT; CDR3 protein: CAWSARDTYQPQHF
V gene: TRBV12-3/TRBV12-4; clone size: few; D gene: .; J gene: TRBJ2-5; CDR3 DNA: TGTGCCAGCAGTTTATCCCGTAGACAGTACTTC; CDR3 protein: CASSLSRRQYF
V gene: TRBV7-3; clone size: .; D gene: .; J gene: TRBJ2-3; CDR3 DNA: TGTGCCAGCAGCTTAACTAGTGATTACACAGATACGCAGTATTTT; CDR3 protein: CASSLTSDYTDTQYF
V gene: TRBV7-8; clone size: few; D gene: .; J gene: TRBJ2-1; CDR3 DNA: TGTGCCAGCAGACCGGGCGCAATCGTGGCTAGCGACACCTACAATGAGCAGTTCTTC; CDR3 protein: CASRPGAIVASDTYNEQFF